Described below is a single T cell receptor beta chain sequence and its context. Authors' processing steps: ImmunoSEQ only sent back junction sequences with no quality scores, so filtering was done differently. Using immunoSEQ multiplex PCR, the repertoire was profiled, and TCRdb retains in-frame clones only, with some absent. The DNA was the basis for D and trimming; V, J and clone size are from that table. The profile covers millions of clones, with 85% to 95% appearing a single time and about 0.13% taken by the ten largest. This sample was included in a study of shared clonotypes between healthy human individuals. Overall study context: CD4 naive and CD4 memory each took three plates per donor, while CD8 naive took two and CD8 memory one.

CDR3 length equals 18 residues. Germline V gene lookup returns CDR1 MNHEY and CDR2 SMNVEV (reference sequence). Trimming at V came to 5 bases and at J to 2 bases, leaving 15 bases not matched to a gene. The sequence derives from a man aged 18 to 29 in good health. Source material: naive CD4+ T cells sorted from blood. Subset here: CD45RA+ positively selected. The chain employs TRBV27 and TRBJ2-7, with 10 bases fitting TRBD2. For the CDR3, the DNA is TGTGCCAGCAGTCCCCAACAGACTAGCGGGCGCCGTACCTACGAGCAGTACTTC. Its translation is CASSPQQTSGRRTYEQYF.